These 20 T cell receptor beta chains came from one sample sequenced in a study of blood T cell repertoires in COVID-19. The assay was immunoSEQ multiplex PCR, and TCRdb's table has in-frame clones only and misses some. The sample has about 160,000 clones; about three quarters are singletons. Specimen: peripheral blood. Receptors were obtained from a man between 60 and 70 years old with acute or convalescent COVID-19.

V is TRBV12-3 or TRBV12-4 and J is TRBJ1-2; 7 bases are shared with TRBD1. The length of the CDR3 is 13 residues. The V and J ends lost 6 bases and 5 bases, in that order; junction bases with no gene match: 6. CDR3 amino acids: CASSMDRRYGYTF. In DNA form, the CDR3 reads TGTGCCAGCAGCATGGACAGGAGGTATGGCTACACCTTC.

This clone was observed a single time. The gene calls are TRBV12-3 or TRBV12-4 and TRBJ1-3; no clear D gene. This CDR3 has 12 residues. Trimming pared 11 bases from V and 2 bases from J, leaving 10 bases between. The CDR3, as DNA: TGTGCCTTTCCGGGGACTGGAAACACCATATATTTT. It yields the protein CAFPGTGNTIYF.

This clone was seen only a few times. The chain joins TRBV24-1 to TRBJ2-1, with unresolved D. This CDR3 comprises 14 residues. Germline CDR1 KGHDR, CDR2 SFDVKD. Trimming pared 4 bases from V and 8 bases from J, leaving 14 bases between. CDR3 protein: CATSENPPMDEQFF. The CDR3 nucleotides read TGTGCCACCAGTGAAAACCCCCCTATGGATGAGCAGTTCTTC.

This clone was counted once. This chain uses TRBV30 with TRBJ1-5; TRBD1 agrees at 8 bases. J gave up 4 bases and V 1 base, and 0 bases lay outside the gene matches. The CDR3 runs to 13 residues. CDR1 and CDR2 (germline): GTSNPN, SVGIG (reference sequence). The CDR3 DNA reads as TGTGCCTGGAGTGGGACAGGGAATCAGCCCCAGCATTTT. Encoded protein: CAWSGTGNQPQHF.

The chain recombines TRBV5-6 with TRBJ2-1; a possible D gene is TRBD1 (5 bases). There are 16 residues in the CDR3. V was trimmed by 2 bases and J by 0 bases, leaving 12 bases between them. CDR1 SGHDT and CDR2 YYEEEE come from the germline V gene. CDR3 protein: CASSLTTGYSYNEQFF. The CDR3, as DNA: TGTGCCAGCAGCTTAACTACAGGTTACTCCTACAATGAGCAGTTCTTC.

The V call is TRBV30, the J call TRBJ1-2; D possibly corresponds to TRBD1 (5 bases). Trimming shortened V by 2 bases and J by 1 base, and 17 bases separated the two germline ends. Germline CDR1 GTSNPN, CDR2 SVGIG (reference sequence). The CDR3 spans 16 residues. DNA for the CDR3: TGTGCCTGGAGTAACCAGGGCGGAACCCTTAACTATGGCTACACCTTC. Its protein is CAWSNQGGTLNYGYTF.

This clone has a handful of counts. This chain uses TRBV5-6 with TRBJ1-1; tentative D call: TRBD1 (6 bases). The CDR3 spans 14 residues. The V and J ends lost 4 bases and 1 base respectively, with 11 bases between them. CDR1 is SGHDT and CDR2 is YYEEEE in the germline V gene. The CDR3 reads CASSPTRGNTEAFF. As DNA, the CDR3 is TGTGCCAGCAGCCCCACCAGGGGGAACACTGAAGCTTTCTTT.

V gene TRBV5-5 combines with J gene TRBJ2-7; possible D gene TRBD2, 5 bases. The V gene lost 4 bases and the J gene lost 2 bases, with 13 bases spanning the gap. The CDR3 sequence is 14 residues long. CDR1 and CDR2 from the germline V gene are SGHKS and YYEKEE (reference sequence). The CDR3 bases are TGTGCCAGCAGCGTCACGGGGAAAGCCTACGAGCAGTACTTC. Its protein product is CASSVTGKAYEQYF.

The chain couples TRBV12-5 to TRBJ1-5; D not resolved. V was clipped by 3 bases and J by 4 bases, with 7 bases between them. The CDR3 extends over 13 amino acids. Germline CDR1 and CDR2: LGHNT and FRNRAP. CDR3 coding DNA: TGTGCTAGTGGTTTTACGGGAAATCAGCCCCAGCATTTT. Translation gives CASGFTGNQPQHF.

This chain connects TRBV19 to TRBJ2-5; D perhaps matches TRBD2 (6 bases). This CDR3 has 15 amino acids. The germline V gene encodes CDR1 LNHDA and CDR2 SQIVND (reference sequence). V dropped 1 base and J dropped 5 bases, with 14 bases sitting between them. CDR3 coding DNA: TGTGCCAGTAGTATAGCTGCGGGGCCCCCTGAGACCCAGTACTTC. Its translation is CASSIAAGPPETQYF.

The chain carries TRBV4-1 and TRBJ1-1; tentative D call: TRBD1 (6 bases). The CDR3 has 14 residues. The V gene lost 6 bases and the J gene lost 0 bases, with 11 bases spanning the gap. Germline V gene sequence: CDR1 MGHRA, CDR2 YSYEKL. CDR3 sequence (DNA): TGCGCCAGCAGAAGGGGGAATTTGAACACTGAAGCTTTCTTT. Translation: CASRRGNLNTEAFF.

The rearrangement joins TRBV3-1 (or the pseudogene TRBV3-2) to TRBJ2-7, with D possibly TRBD2 on 6 matching bases. The V end was cut by 1 base, the J end by 4 bases, with 14 bases between. The CDR3 runs 15 residues. Germline V lookup: CDR1 LGHDT, CDR2 YNNKEL (reference sequence). The CDR3 here is CASSQGDGGGYEQYF. CDR3 sequence (DNA): TGTGCCAGCAGCCAAGGGGACGGGGGTGGTTACGAGCAGTACTTC.

This clone was observed once. This chain links TRBV9 with TRBJ2-7; 13 bases line up with TRBD2. With V trimmed by 0 bases and J by 3 bases, 3 bases remained unmatched. CDR1 and CDR2 (germline): SGDLS, YYNGEE. This CDR3 has 16 residues. CDR3 residues: CASSVAGLAGDYEQYF. CDR3 DNA: TGTGCCAGCAGCGTAGCCGGACTAGCGGGGGACTACGAGCAGTACTTC.

This clone was seen just once. The chain has TRBV6-5 and TRBJ1-5; TRBD1 is a possible D gene (6 bases). V gave up 7 bases and J gave up 3 bases, with 16 bases separating them. The CDR3 runs 15 residues. Germline assignment: CDR1 MNHEY and CDR2 SVGAGI. The CDR3 DNA follows: TGTGCCAGCAACCCAACAGGGTCCCCCAATCAGCCCCAGCATTTT. It yields the protein CASNPTGSPNQPQHF.

Worth noting for this clone: Other DNA sequences in this sample translate to the same CDR3. The rearrangement uses TRBV6-1 and TRBJ1-5; D is unclear. Germline loops: CDR1 MNHNS, CDR2 SASEGT. The CDR3 spans 15 residues. V was clipped by 1 base and J by 1 base, with 8 bases between them. CDR3 region: CASSEVGGSNQPQHF. In DNA form, the CDR3 reads TGTGCCAGCAGTGAAGTTGGCGGGAGCAATCAGCCCCAGCATTTT.

This clone was found a few times. The V call is TRBV7-3, the J call TRBJ2-6; 7 nucleotides match TRBD1. Germline V gene data show CDR1 as SGHTA and CDR2 as FQGTGA. CDR3 length equals 19 residues. With V trimmed by 1 base and J by 1 base, 10 bases remained unmatched. Here the CDR3 reads CASSLRDRESLSGANVLTF. The DNA for the CDR3 is TGTGCCAGCAGCTTAAGAGACAGGGAATCCCTGTCTGGGGCCAACGTCCTGACTTTC.

The gene calls are TRBV24-1 and TRBJ2-1; D not certain. The germline gives CDR1 KGHDR, CDR2 SFDVKD. The germline V and J ends were trimmed by 3 bases and 8 bases, with 4 bases remaining between them. The CDR3 is made up of 11 amino acids. CDR3 DNA sequence: TGTGCCACCAGTGATCAGTATGAGCAGTTCTTC. It codes for CATSDQYEQFF.

The chain uses TRBV28 and TRBJ1-5; a weak D match, TRBD1 (5 bases). The CDR3 spans 15 residues. CDR1 and CDR2 from the germline V gene are MDHEN and SYDVKM. V dropped 3 bases and J dropped 5 bases, with 14 bases sitting between them. CDR3 bases: TGTGCCAGCAGTTTTGGGGCGAAAGGTCATCAGCCCCAGCATTTT. Translating it yields CASSFGAKGHQPQHF.

J is TRBJ2-1 and V is TRBV29-1, with D unclear. V was cut by 3 bases and J by 8 bases, with 14 bases left in between. In germline, CDR1 is SQVTM, CDR2 ANQGSEA. This CDR3 comprises 13 residues. CDR3 DNA: TGCAGCGTTGACTATCAAAACGGGTATGAGCAGTTCTTC. Protein product: CSVDYQNGYEQFF.

The rearrangement joins TRBV3-1 (or the pseudogene TRBV3-2) to TRBJ2-7, with a possible D match to TRBD1 (6 bases). The CDR3 spans 14 residues. Germline assignment: CDR1 LGHDT and CDR2 YNNKEL (reference sequence). Deletions cut 0 bases from V and 3 bases from J, with 9 bases between. CDR3: CASSQEGQLYEQYF. The CDR3 region has the DNA TGTGCCAGCAGCCAAGAGGGACAACTCTACGAGCAGTACTTC.